The T cell receptor (beta chain) described here comes from a study of Ad26.COV2.S vaccination and SARS-CoV-2 variants. Study at large: Donor got 5x10^10 or 1x10^11 viral particles of Ad26.COV2.S. Findings of the study overall: For non-spike TCRs, breadth in vaccine recipients resembled that in placebo recipients.

CDR1 and CDR2 from the germline V gene are ENHRY and SYGVKD. Trimming left V 6 bases short and J 0 bases short, with 13 bases between. CDR3 length: 15 residues. Indicated treatment: about 20 received Ad26.COV2.S at low or high dose, single or two shots; a few received placebo; per-sample allocation not given. Vaccine and placebo recipients were sampled on day 63 after the first injection. Clones were sequenced by immunoSEQ multiplex PCR, and TCRdb holds only the in-frame ones, with some missing. The table lists some 300,000 clones, about 85% of them singletons. In regard to this clone: What it binds is unknown.

The receptor comes from a person aged 18-65 years who received the Ad26.COV2.S COVID-19 vaccine or a placebo. V is TRBV10-3 and J is TRBJ2-3; perhaps TRBD1 as D (6 bases). The specimen was peripheral blood, collected in a trial of Ad26.COV2.S vaccine versus placebo. In DNA, the CDR3 is TGTGCCATCAGCCAGGGACAAACAAGCACAGATACGCAGTATTTT. Translation gives CAISQGQTSTDTQYF.